The entry below describes one TCR beta chain. The antigen is not known. These data belong to a study of T cell clones after liver transplantation. Looking at the study overall: TCRbeta sequencing after a pre-transplant mixed lymphocyte reaction identified graft-donor-reactive clones, later tracked in post-transplant blood. Study results and limitations: A larger donor-reactive than third-party decline suggested partial antigen-specific deletion.

V was trimmed by 8 bases and J by 4 bases, leaving 20 bases between them. Germline V gene lookup returns CDR1 MNHEY and CDR2 SMNVEV (reference sequence). This CDR3 has 15 amino acids. The protocol was immunoSEQ multiplex PCR, while the TCRdb copy is restricted to in-frame clones and leaves out a portion. Of around 80,000 clones listed, roughly 80% are singletons. The source is a human patient who received a liver transplant. Certain T cells may be donor cells from the graft. This rearrangement joins TRBV27 to TRBJ1-1; weak D call: TRBD1 (6 bases). Sequenced material: CD4+ T cells from blood, taken 45 to 46 months after liver transplant. Here the CDR3 reads CASRGGQGRRTEAFF. DNA for the CDR3: TGTGCCAGCCGGGGGGGGCAGGGGCGCCGCACTGAAGCTTTCTTT.